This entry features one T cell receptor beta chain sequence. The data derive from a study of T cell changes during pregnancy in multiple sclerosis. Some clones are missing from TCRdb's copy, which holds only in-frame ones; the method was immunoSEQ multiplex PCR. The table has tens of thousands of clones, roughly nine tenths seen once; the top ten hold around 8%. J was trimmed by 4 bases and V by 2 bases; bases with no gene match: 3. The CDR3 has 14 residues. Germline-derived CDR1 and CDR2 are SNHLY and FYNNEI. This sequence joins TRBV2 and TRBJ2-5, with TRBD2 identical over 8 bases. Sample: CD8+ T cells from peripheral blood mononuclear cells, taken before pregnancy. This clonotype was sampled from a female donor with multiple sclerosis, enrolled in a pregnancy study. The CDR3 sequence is CASSEPGLVETQYF. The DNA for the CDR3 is TGTGCCAGCAGTGAACCGGGACTAGTAGAGACCCAGTACTTC.